A single sample is the source of the 21 T cell receptor beta chains below, sequenced in a study of T cells after yellow fever vaccination. One entry per CDR3 protein, called by TCRdb with MiXCR from the 5' RACE reads. There are about 74,000 distinct CDR3 sequences in the sample; about 6.6% occur only once, and under 45% lies in the top ten. The sample was CD8+ T cells sorted from PBMCs, taken roughly 5 days after the first yellow fever vaccination. Receptors originate from a man aged 18 to 35 who received the YFV17D yellow fever vaccine.

This clonotype has a handful of counts. The chain's CDR3 is CAWSKGTTEAFF. The CDR3 coding sequence is TGTGCCTGGAGTAAGGGGACTACTGAAGCTTTCTTT. The chain joins TRBV30 to TRBJ1-1; a possible D gene is TRBD1 (5 bases). From germline, CDR1 is GTSNPN and CDR2 SVGIG (reference sequence). The CDR3 sequence is 12 residues long. V dropped 2 bases and J dropped 5 bases, with 9 bases sitting between them.

In its sample, this clonotype was seen a few times. The rearrangement uses TRBV25-1 and TRBJ2-2, with unresolved D. V lost 3 bases and J 3 bases, leaving 2 bases between the germline ends. The CDR3 runs 12 residues. Germline values: CDR1 MGHDK, CDR2 SYGVNS. CDR3 sequence (DNA): TGTGCCAGCAGTGAGCACACCGGGGAGCTGTTTTTT. This translates into CASSEHTGELFF. Filled out from reference TRBV25-1 and TRBJ2-2, the complete variable domain reads EADIYQTPRYLVIGTGKKITLECSQTMGHDKMYWYQQDPGMELHLIHYSYGVNSTEKGDLSSESTVSRIRTEHFPLTLESARPSHTSQYLCASSEHTGELFFGEGSRLTVL.

The chain employs TRBV12-3 or TRBV12-4 and TRBJ2-1; the D gene is possibly TRBD1 (6 bases). The ends were cut back, 1 base at V and 8 bases at J, with 15 bases in the middle. CDR3 length equals 15 residues. In DNA, the CDR3 is TGTGCCAGCAGTTTAGATAGTACAGGGTCCCATGAGCAGTTCTTC. It translates to CASSLDSTGSHEQFF.

This chain connects TRBV12-3 or TRBV12-4 to TRBJ1-3; D gene unclear. CDR3 size: 15 residues. V was pared by 5 bases and J by 0 bases, with 11 bases between. Here the CDR3 DNA reads TGTGCCAGCAGTCCGATCGGCCTCTCTGGAAACACCATATATTTT. It yields the protein CASSPIGLSGNTIYF.

V usage is TRBV4-3 and J usage is TRBJ2-1; 8 bases agree with TRBD2. The junction had 4 bases not matched to a gene; V was cut back by 0 bases and J by 6 bases. Germline V CDR1 and CDR2: LGHNA, YSLEER. CDR3 length: 15 amino acids. The CDR3: CASSQEVLAANEQFF. The CDR3 DNA follows: TGCGCCAGCAGCCAAGAAGTACTAGCGGCCAATGAGCAGTTCTTC.

This clonotype has ten or more counts. This chain joins TRBV3-1 and TRBJ1-3; TRBD1 might be the D (6 bases). This CDR3 spans 15 amino acids. V was pared by 4 bases and J by 3 bases, with 13 bases between. Germline loops: CDR1 LGHDT, CDR2 YNNKEL (reference sequence). CDR3 bases: TGTGCCAGCAGCCCAGGGGCCCGAGGTGGAAACACCATATATTTT. This sequence encodes CASSPGARGGNTIYF.

This clonotype was seen only a few times. The rearrangement links TRBV6-4 to TRBJ2-6; D might be TRBD2 (5 bases). Trimming pared 3 bases from V and 5 bases from J, leaving 8 bases between. Per the germline V gene, CDR1 is MRHNA and CDR2 is SNTAGT. The CDR3 consists of 14 residues. CDR3 nucleotides: TGTGCCAGCAGTGAGGGAGATAGGGCCAACGTCCTGACTTTC. Its protein product is CASSEGDRANVLTF.

This clonotype was observed many times. The chain couples TRBV20-1 to TRBJ2-3; 9 nucleotides line up with TRBD2. Germline V CDR1 and CDR2: DFQATT, SNEGSKA (reference sequence). Trimming removed 0 bases from V and 5 bases from J; junction bases left unmatched: 6. CDR3 size: 15 residues. CDR3 residues: CSARERTSAGDTQYF. The CDR3 coding sequence is TGCAGTGCTAGAGAAAGGACTAGCGCGGGAGATACGCAGTATTTT.

This clonotype has a count of ten or more. This rearrangement joins TRBV9 to TRBJ2-3, with 7 nucleotides matching TRBD2. Unmatched junction bases numbered 5, after V lost 3 bases and J lost 1 base. This CDR3 contains 15 residues. CDR1 and CDR2 from the germline V gene are SGDLS and YYNGEE. CDR3 nucleotide sequence: TGTGCCAGCAGCGCGGGGGGTCGAGGCACAGATACGCAGTATTTT. As protein: CASSAGGRGTDTQYF.

The table lists this clonotype with many counts. The V gene is TRBV12-3 or TRBV12-4, the J gene TRBJ2-1; D remains unclear. The ends were cut back, 6 bases at V and 2 bases at J, with 8 bases in the middle. This CDR3 has 13 residues. CDR3 bases: TGTGCCAGCAGCCGGGCCCCCTACAATGAGCAGTTCTTC. Its protein product is CASSRAPYNEQFF.

This clonotype was picked up a small number of times. The gene calls are TRBV27 and TRBJ2-3, with 9 bases identical to TRBD2. The CDR3 sequence is 15 residues long. Germline assignment: CDR1 MNHEY and CDR2 SMNVEV (reference sequence). V trimming: 6 bases; J trimming: 2 bases; junction bases outside the gene matches: 6. For the CDR3, the DNA is TGTGCCAGCAGAAGCGGGGGGCCAGACACAGATACGCAGTATTTT. It encodes CASRSGGPDTDTQYF.

The chain has TRBV6-6 and TRBJ2-7; D perhaps matches TRBD1 (5 bases). Germline CDR1 MNHNY, CDR2 SVGAGI (reference sequence). The CDR3 sequence is 13 residues long. Trimming stripped 4 bases from V and 4 bases from J, with 11 bases between. CDR3 amino acids: CASSSLPGYEQYV. The CDR3, as DNA: TGTGCCAGCAGTTCCCTCCCAGGGTACGAGCAGTACGTC.

There are a few counts of this clonotype. A much larger clone lies one base from this, so it may be a read error. CDR3 bases: TGCGCCAGCAGACAAGGGGGGTGGGCGAACACTGAAGCTTTCTTT. Translation: CASRQGGWANTEAFF. V usage is TRBV4-1 and J usage is TRBJ1-1; weak D call: TRBD1 (6 bases). The CDR3 covers 15 residues. Per the germline V gene, CDR1 is MGHRA and CDR2 is YSYEKL.

This clonotype was seen a handful of times. This chain links TRBV6-2 or TRBV6-3 with TRBJ2-5; D gene unclear. The CDR3 is 14 amino acids. Trimming left V 0 bases short and J 5 bases short, with 10 bases between. Germline CDR1 is MNHEY and CDR2 is SVGEGT. The CDR3 sequence: CASSYSLDPETQYF. In DNA, the CDR3 is TGTGCCAGCAGTTACTCCCTAGATCCGGAGACCCAGTACTTC.

This clonotype was found many times. The chain uses TRBV7-9 and TRBJ1-1; D uncertain. Germline V lookup: CDR1 SEHNR, CDR2 FQNEAQ (reference sequence). V lost 5 bases and J lost 1, with 5 bases in between. The CDR3 sequence is 12 residues long. As DNA, the CDR3 is TGTGCCAGCAGCGAACAGAACACTGAAGCTTTCTTT. Encoded protein: CASSEQNTEAFF.

This clonotype was counted only a few times. The chain's CDR3 is CASSLLPGQVLGANVLTF. The CDR3 bases are TGCGCCAGCAGCCTTTTACCGGGACAGGTACTTGGGGCCAACGTCCTGACTTTC. The chain links TRBV4-1 to TRBJ2-6; 8 bases are a match to TRBD1. The germline CDR1 and CDR2 sequences are MGHRA and YSYEKL. CDR3 length equals 18 residues. The V and J ends lost 4 bases and 3 bases, in that order; junction bases with no gene match: 11.

This clonotype showed up many times. V usage is TRBV6-1 and J usage is TRBJ2-1, with D possibly being TRBD1 or TRBD2 (5 bases each). This CDR3 contains 15 residues. V lost 5 bases and J lost 10, with 21 bases in between. From germline, CDR1 is MNHNS and CDR2 SASEGT. The CDR3 here is CASSRPGRWTGEQFF. The CDR3 region has the DNA TGTGCCAGCAGTCGTCCGGGACGTTGGACCGGGGAGCAGTTCTTC.

This clonotype was found a few times. The genes are TRBV4-1 and TRBJ2-5, with D possibly matching TRBD1 (6 bases). The V gene's germline CDR1 is MGHRA and CDR2 YSYEKL. The CDR3 consists of 16 residues. V was pared by 1 base and J by 5 bases, with 17 bases between. CDR3 protein: CASSQGGQLTVETQYF. DNA of the CDR3: TGCGCCAGCAGCCAAGGGGGGCAGCTAACGGTGGAGACCCAGTACTTC.

This clonotype has a count of ten or more. This rearrangement joins TRBV18 to TRBJ2-2, with D maybe TRBD1 (6 bases). The CDR3 consists of 15 residues. V was pared by 3 bases and J by 1 base, with 9 bases between. Germline V gene sequence: CDR1 KGHSH, CDR2 LQKENI. Here the CDR3 reads CASSPRTVNTGELFF. For the CDR3, the DNA is TGTGCCAGCTCACCGAGGACAGTGAACACCGGGGAGCTGTTTTTT.

This clonotype was counted many times. The genes are TRBV11-1 and TRBJ2-7, with 8 bases fitting TRBD1. With 3 bases clipped from V and 2 bases from J, the junction kept 12 bases outside the gene matches. CDR1 and CDR2 from the germline V gene are SGHAT and FQDESV (reference sequence). This CDR3 contains 17 residues. CDR3 DNA sequence: TGTGCCAGCAGCTTGGGATCGACAGGGGCAAGGGCCTACGAGCAGTACGTC. Its protein is CASSLGSTGARAYEQYV.

This clonotype was detected a few times. The chain is built from TRBV7-9 and TRBJ2-1, with D maybe TRBD2 (7 bases). The ends were cut back, 5 bases at V and 4 bases at J, with 15 bases in the middle. From germline, CDR1 is SEHNR and CDR2 FQNEAQ (reference sequence). CDR3 length: 15 amino acids. The CDR3 loop reads CASSPLAGAYNEQFF. The CDR3 region has the DNA TGTGCCAGCAGCCCCCTGGCGGGGGCATACAATGAGCAGTTCTTC.